This T cell receptor (beta chain) was sequenced for a study of cytomegalovirus exposure and HLA in healthy donors. 13 Jbeta primers and 60 Vbeta primers were used for the PCR. Generated by immunoSEQ multiplex PCR, the TCRdb table keeps only in-frame clones and is missing some. This repertoire shows more than 100,000 clones, more than 65% found once; its top ten account for around a tenth. The receptor was derived from a woman between 18 and 30 years old in good health and CMV-seropositive. Sequencing input: PBMCs.

The CDR3 reads CASSTSSGRMETQYF. CDR3 DNA sequence: TGTGCCAGCTCAACCTCTAGCGGGAGGATGGAGACCCAGTACTTC. This chain uses TRBV18 with TRBJ2-5; TRBD2 matches 11 bases. After removal of 5 bases from V and 5 bases from J, the junction contained 7 bases not matched to a gene. The germline gives CDR1 KGHSH, CDR2 LQKENI. The CDR3 length is 15 residues.